This T cell receptor (beta chain) was found in a study of cytotoxic CD8 clonotypes in ibrutinib-treated CLL. Findings and caveats of the study: Ibrutinib response saw clonality rise, and progression saw it return toward baseline. Patients showed higher baseline clonality than age-matched healthy donors, and it tracked circulating CD8+ T-cell counts.

Profiled with immunoSEQ multiplex PCR; TCRdb holds only in-frame clones, not every one. In the table there are 120,000 to 150,000 clones, around 93% of which are singletons. Germline V gives CDR1 SGHRS, CDR2 YFSETQ. Trimming removed 7 bases from V and 7 bases from J; junction bases left unmatched: 7. The length of the CDR3 is 14 residues. For this clone: The antigen is undetermined.

The TCR originated in a human donor with chronic lymphocytic leukemia. The sequenced sample was PBMCs, obtained after 12 months of ibrutinib treatment. The gene calls are TRBV5-1 and TRBJ2-2, with 10 bases aligning to TRBD2. The CDR3 reads CASQAGGPNGELFF. CDR3 DNA: TGCGCCAGCCAAGCGGGAGGGCCGAACGGGGAGCTGTTTTTT.